The source of this T cell receptor (beta chain) is a study of monozygotic twins with inflammatory bowel disease. Study findings and constraints: Limited power may explain why concordant and discordant twins showed no difference in repertoire similarity. Inverse Simpson values showed less TCRbeta diversity in IBD patients than in their healthy co-twins. Especially where disease activity was present, IBD patients had fewer clonotypes in common with others than healthy twins did.

For every TCR library, about 3,500 ng of total RNA was used. TCRdb re-called the 5' RACE reads and gives one entry per CDR3 protein, without DNA. The specimen's table records roughly 200,000 distinct CDR3 sequences. On this clonotype: Its specificity is not known.

The CDR3 covers 15 residues. CDR1 and CDR2 from the germline V gene are MNHEY and SVGEGT. The chain employs TRBV6-2 or TRBV6-3 and TRBJ2-6. The origin of this receptor is a human donor with ulcerative colitis or Crohn's disease, or a healthy co-twin of an affected twin (not recorded which). Sequencing was performed on blood. The CDR3 reads CASSYGGSGANVLTF.